These T cell receptor beta chains were read from a single sample in a study of tumor and adjacent non-tumor tissue in lung cancer. TCRdb fed the multiplex PCR reads into MiXCR, producing one record per CDR3 protein. There are approximately 82,000 distinct CDR3 sequences in the sample; just over 75% occur only once, and 30% to 50% lies in the top ten. The sample taken for sequencing was distant non-tumor lung tissue. The receptors were gathered from a man aged 70 or older with non-small cell lung cancer. The CDR3 runs from the conserved cysteine through the conserved F or W. The D gene is left open where the match is weak. Clone size is not always given. Where it is, it says once, few, many or a class for expanded clones.

d_call: TRBD2; v_call: TRBV5-1; j_call: TRBJ2-2; clone_size: few; cdr3_aa: CASSLGGLALNTGELFF; cdr3_nt: TGCGCCAGCAGCTTGGGCGGACTAGCCTTAAACACCGGGGAGCTGTTTTTT
d_call: .; v_call: TRBV5-4; j_call: TRBJ2-3; clone_size: .; cdr3_aa: CVSSLLGPDTQYF; cdr3_nt: TGTGTCAGCAGTTTACTGGGTCCAGATACGCAGTATTTT
d_call: .; v_call: TRBV5-1; j_call: TRBJ2-2; clone_size: .; cdr3_aa: CASSVAMGDTGKLFF; cdr3_nt: TGCGCCAGCAGCGTGGCAATGGGGGACACCGGGAAGCTGTTTTTT
d_call: TRBD2; v_call: TRBV5-8; j_call: TRBJ2-2; clone_size: few; cdr3_aa: CASSPRNGGIGELFF; cdr3_nt: TGTGCCAGCAGCCCCCGGAACGGGGGGATCGGGGAGCTGTTTTTT
d_call: .; v_call: TRBV5-4; j_call: TRBJ1-1; clone_size: .; cdr3_aa: CASSTTGIVLGNTEAFF; cdr3_nt: TGTGCCAGTAGCACTACAGGGATTGTACTCGGGAACACTGAAGCTTTCTTT
d_call: TRBD1; v_call: TRBV6-6; j_call: TRBJ1-5; clone_size: .; cdr3_aa: CASSYFGWGQDSNQPQHF; cdr3_nt: TGTGCCAGTAGTTACTTCGGGTGGGGACAGGATAGTAATCAGCCCCAGCATTTT
d_call: .; v_call: TRBV11-3; j_call: TRBJ1-1; clone_size: medium-sized; cdr3_aa: CASSLQGGSEAFF; cdr3_nt: TGTGCCAGCAGCTTACAGGGTGGGAGTGAAGCTTTCTTT
d_call: .; v_call: TRBV29-1; j_call: TRBJ1-2; clone_size: .; cdr3_aa: CSGVLYQSSGEDGYTF; cdr3_nt: TGCAGCGGTGTCCTATATCAATCCTCGGGAGAAGATGGCTACACCTTC
d_call: .; v_call: TRBV6-1; j_call: TRBJ2-1; clone_size: .; cdr3_aa: CASTYNDQFF; cdr3_nt: TGTGCCAGCACTTACAATGATCAGTTCTTC
d_call: TRBD1; v_call: TRBV10-2; j_call: TRBJ1-5; clone_size: .; cdr3_aa: CVSSWDREDQPQHF; cdr3_nt: TGCGTCAGCAGCTGGGACAGGGAGGACCAGCCCCAGCATTTT
d_call: .; v_call: TRBV28; j_call: TRBJ2-3; clone_size: .; cdr3_aa: CASSNGLGKTDTQYF; cdr3_nt: TGTGCCAGCAGCAACGGACTCGGGAAAACAGATACGCAGTATTTT
d_call: TRBD1; v_call: TRBV11-2; j_call: TRBJ2-2; clone_size: .; cdr3_aa: CAGSYVGTGVAGELFF; cdr3_nt: TGTGCCGGCAGCTATGTGGGCACAGGGGTCGCCGGGGAACTGTTTTTT
d_call: .; v_call: TRBV6-6; j_call: TRBJ2-3; clone_size: .; cdr3_aa: CASSYSLAHMQYF; cdr3_nt: TGTGCCAGCAGTTACTCGCTTGCACATATGCAGTATTTT
d_call: .; v_call: TRBV10-1; j_call: TRBJ2-1; clone_size: .; cdr3_aa: CASGGGSNVQFF; cdr3_nt: TGCGCCAGCGGCGGAGGCTCCAATGTGCAGTTCTTC
d_call: .; v_call: TRBV11-1; j_call: TRBJ1-1; clone_size: .; cdr3_aa: CASSLGQWGVNTEALF; cdr3_nt: TGCGCCAGCAGCTTGGGACAATGGGGCGTGAACACTGAGGCTTTATTT
d_call: .; v_call: TRBV21-1; j_call: TRBJ1-2; clone_size: once; cdr3_aa: CASSKVGMLTARGNYGYTF; cdr3_nt: TGTGCCAGCAGCAAAGTGGGTATGCTAACAGCCCGAGGAAACTATGGCTACACCTTC
d_call: .; v_call: TRBV6-2/TRBV6-3; j_call: TRBJ2-7; clone_size: .; cdr3_aa: CASGNKTGFNYEQYF; cdr3_nt: TGTGCCAGCGGTAATAAGACAGGTTTTAACTACGAGCAGTACTTC
d_call: TRBD2; v_call: TRBV12-3/TRBV12-4; j_call: TRBJ2-5; clone_size: .; cdr3_aa: CASSGLAGVVETHYF; cdr3_nt: TGTGCCAGCAGTGGGCTAGCGGGAGTAGTGGAGACCCACTACTTC
d_call: .; v_call: TRBV10-1; j_call: TRBJ2-7; clone_size: .; cdr3_aa: CASSELASPYHQYF; cdr3_nt: TGCGCCAGCAGTGAACTCGCGTCCCCATACCATCAGTACTTC
d_call: TRBD2; v_call: TRBV11-2; j_call: TRBJ2-3; clone_size: few; cdr3_aa: CASSSSGGVTDTQYF; cdr3_nt: TGTGCCAGCAGCTCTAGCGGGGGAGTCACAGATACGCAGTATTTT
d_call: .; v_call: TRBV20-1; j_call: TRBJ2-3; clone_size: once; cdr3_aa: CSAKEQIITDTQYF; cdr3_nt: TGCAGTGCTAAAGAGCAGATCATCACAGATACGCAGTATTTT
d_call: .; v_call: TRBV12-3/TRBV12-4; j_call: TRBJ1-5; clone_size: .; cdr3_aa: CASSPTGPPQNF; cdr3_nt: TGTGCCAGCAGTCCCACTGGCCCGCCCCAGAATTTT
d_call: .; v_call: TRBV11-2; j_call: TRBJ2-3; clone_size: .; cdr3_aa: CASSLDRGSDTQYF; cdr3_nt: TGTGCCAGCAGCTTAGATCGAGGGTCGGATACGCAGTATTTT
d_call: .; v_call: TRBV20-1; j_call: TRBJ1-2; clone_size: .; cdr3_aa: CSVRSAGINYGYIF; cdr3_nt: TGCAGTGTTAGGTCGGCAGGGATTAACTATGGCTACATCTTC
d_call: .; v_call: TRBV6-2/TRBV6-3; j_call: TRBJ1-1; clone_size: .; cdr3_aa: CASRTAEQNTDAIF; cdr3_nt: TGTGCCAGCAGAACCGCAGAACAGAACACTGATGCTATCTTT
d_call: TRBD2; v_call: TRBV29-1; j_call: TRBJ2-7; clone_size: .; cdr3_aa: CNARISGMVFF; cdr3_nt: TGCAACGCTAGGATTAGCGGGATGGTTTTTTTC
d_call: .; v_call: TRBV29-1; j_call: TRBJ2-5; clone_size: .; cdr3_aa: CSVEIGVEDTQYF; cdr3_nt: TGCAGCGTGGAAATTGGGGTGGAAGATACCCAGTACTTC
d_call: TRBD1; v_call: TRBV24-1; j_call: TRBJ2-2; clone_size: .; cdr3_aa: CATQGFNTGKLFF; cdr3_nt: TGTGCCACACAGGGGTTTAACACCGGGAAGCTGTTTTTT
d_call: TRBD1; v_call: TRBV28; j_call: TRBJ1-2; clone_size: .; cdr3_aa: CASRRGTANYGYTF; cdr3_nt: TGTGCCAGCAGGCGCGGGACAGCCAACTATGGCTACACCTTC
d_call: .; v_call: TRBV28; j_call: TRBJ2-3; clone_size: many; cdr3_aa: CASSLGDTQYF; cdr3_nt: TGTGCCAGCAGCTTGGGAGATACGCAGTATTTT
d_call: .; v_call: TRBV5-6; j_call: TRBJ1-1; clone_size: few; cdr3_aa: CASKEGGGIEAFF; cdr3_nt: TGTGCCAGTAAAGAGGGGGGGGGCATTGAAGCTTTCTTT
d_call: TRBD1; v_call: TRBV6-2/TRBV6-3; j_call: TRBJ2-7; clone_size: .; cdr3_aa: CASSTRTGFSYEQYF; cdr3_nt: TGTGCCAGCAGTACTAGGACAGGGTTTAGCTACGAGCAGTACTTC
d_call: .; v_call: TRBV6-5; j_call: TRBJ2-1; clone_size: .; cdr3_aa: CASSYGQDGYAFYEQFF; cdr3_nt: TGTGCCAGCAGTTACGGGCAGGACGGATATGCGTTCTACGAGCAGTTCTTC
d_call: TRBD1; v_call: TRBV6-1; j_call: TRBJ1-6; clone_size: medium-sized; cdr3_aa: CASRGQANSPLHF; cdr3_nt: TGTGCCAGCCGTGGACAGGCGAATTCACCCCTCCACTTT
d_call: .; v_call: TRBV6-5; j_call: TRBJ1-6; clone_size: many; cdr3_aa: CASRTVERLNSRLHF; cdr3_nt: TGTGCCAGCAGGACAGTCGAAAGACTTAATTCACGCCTCCACTTT
d_call: .; v_call: TRBV11-1; j_call: TRBJ1-1; clone_size: once; cdr3_aa: CASSVYRDTEAFF; cdr3_nt: TGTGCCAGCAGCGTCTACAGGGACACTGAAGCTTTCTTT